Listed below are T cell receptor beta chains from one sample, sequenced in a study of blood T cell repertoires in COVID-19. Assay: immunoSEQ multiplex PCR; the TCRdb copy retains only in-frame clones and omits some. The sample records about 140,000 clones, about 70% being singletons. The material sequenced was peripheral blood. The receptors derive from an elderly man with acute or convalescent COVID-19. CDR3s include the opening cysteine and the closing phenylalanine or tryptophan. A D gene is named only where the DNA matches it firmly. For some rows the clone size is stated as once, few or many, or as a class when expanded; others skip it.

clone_size: NA
j_call: TRBJ1-3
v_call: TRBV5-5
d_call: TRBD1
cdr3_nt: TGTGCCAGCAGCTCTTATAGGACAGGGACCGGAAACACCATATATTTT
cdr3_aa: CASSSYRTGTGNTIYF

clone_size: once
j_call: TRBJ2-7
v_call: TRBV19
d_call: NA
cdr3_nt: TGTGCCAGTAGTTTCCGACAGTTCTACGAGCAGTACTTC
cdr3_aa: CASSFRQFYEQYF

clone_size: few
j_call: TRBJ2-3
v_call: TRBV7-9
d_call: NA
cdr3_nt: TGTGCCAGCAGCCAGCCCCCTAGTGGCGGGGGCAGCACAGATACGCAGTATTTT
cdr3_aa: CASSQPPSGGGSTDTQYF

clone_size: few
j_call: TRBJ1-2
v_call: TRBV5-4
d_call: NA
cdr3_nt: TGTGCCAGCAGCTTGGTCAGATATGGCTACACCTTC
cdr3_aa: CASSLVRYGYTF

clone_size: NA
j_call: TRBJ2-5
v_call: TRBV27
d_call: NA
cdr3_nt: TGTGCCAGCAGTCTTTCGTACCAAGAGACCCAGTACTTC
cdr3_aa: CASSLSYQETQYF

clone_size: NA
j_call: TRBJ1-1
v_call: TRBV5-1
d_call: NA
cdr3_nt: TGCGCCAGCAGCTTACAAGATATGAACACTGAAGCTTTCTTT
cdr3_aa: CASSLQDMNTEAFF

clone_size: NA
j_call: TRBJ1-4
v_call: TRBV7-9
d_call: NA
cdr3_nt: TGTGCCAGCAGCTTGGTGGCGGGCAATAATGAAAAACTGTTTTTT
cdr3_aa: CASSLVAGNNEKLFF

clone_size: NA
j_call: TRBJ1-1
v_call: TRBV7-6
d_call: NA
cdr3_nt: TGTGCCAGCAGCTTAGGATCCCAGGGGTATAGGGAAGCTTTCTTT
cdr3_aa: CASSLGSQGYREAFF

clone_size: once
j_call: TRBJ1-5
v_call: TRBV2
d_call: NA
cdr3_nt: TGTGCCAGCAGTGATTTGACAGGAAGAAACAATCAGCCCCAGCATTTT
cdr3_aa: CASSDLTGRNNQPQHF

clone_size: NA
j_call: TRBJ2-7
v_call: TRBV7-6
d_call: NA
cdr3_nt: TGTGCCAGCAGTTCTACTGTAACCTACGAGCAGTACTTC
cdr3_aa: CASSSTVTYEQYF

clone_size: NA
j_call: TRBJ2-7
v_call: TRBV29-1
d_call: TRBD2
cdr3_nt: TGCAGCGTTGAACGGTGGGGAGGGCTCGAGCAGTACTTC
cdr3_aa: CSVERWGGLEQYF

clone_size: NA
j_call: TRBJ1-1
v_call: TRBV2
d_call: NA
cdr3_nt: TGTGCCAGCAGTGTTGGGGGGGTTAACACTGAAGCTTTCTTT
cdr3_aa: CASSVGGVNTEAFF

clone_size: once
j_call: TRBJ2-7
v_call: TRBV11-1
d_call: NA
cdr3_nt: TGTGCCAGCAGCGGGGGGTCGGGGCGCGGCTACGAGCAGTACTTC
cdr3_aa: CASSGGSGRGYEQYF

clone_size: NA
j_call: TRBJ2-7
v_call: TRBV5-1
d_call: TRBD2
cdr3_nt: TGCGCCAGCAGCAGCCCCGGGGGGGGGCCTTCCTACGAGCAGTACTTC
cdr3_aa: CASSSPGGGPSYEQYF

clone_size: many
j_call: TRBJ1-6
v_call: TRBV19
d_call: TRBD1
cdr3_nt: TGTGCCAGTAGTCGGGACAGGGGCTCCTATAATTCACCCCTCCACTTT
cdr3_aa: CASSRDRGSYNSPLHF

clone_size: NA
j_call: TRBJ2-2
v_call: TRBV12-5
d_call: TRBD2
cdr3_nt: TGTGCTAGTGGTTTGTCTCTAGCGGGGGGGACCGGGGAGCTGTTTTTT
cdr3_aa: CASGLSLAGGTGELFF

clone_size: NA
j_call: TRBJ1-1
v_call: TRBV7-3
d_call: NA
cdr3_nt: TGTGCCAGCAGCTCGGGGGGTTTGACTGAAGCTTTCTTT
cdr3_aa: CASSSGGLTEAFF

clone_size: NA
j_call: TRBJ2-3
v_call: TRBV30
d_call: NA
cdr3_nt: TGTGCCTGGAGTACTGGGGTGACGCAGGGTTTT
cdr3_aa: CAWSTGVTQGF

clone_size: NA
j_call: TRBJ2-7
v_call: TRBV10-3
d_call: TRBD2
cdr3_nt: TGTGCCATCAGTGATGACACTAGCGGGGGTAACGAGCAGTACTTC
cdr3_aa: CAISDDTSGGNEQYF

clone_size: NA
j_call: TRBJ1-4
v_call: TRBV7-9
d_call: NA
cdr3_nt: TGTGCCAGCAGCCTTAGTGGGGGCGCGGAAAAACTGTTTTTT
cdr3_aa: CASSLSGGAEKLFF

clone_size: NA
j_call: TRBJ2-1
v_call: TRBV7-2
d_call: TRBD1
cdr3_nt: TGTGCCAGCAGCCCAAAGACAGGGGGCAACTACAATGAGCAGTTCTTC
cdr3_aa: CASSPKTGGNYNEQFF

clone_size: NA
j_call: TRBJ2-3
v_call: TRBV3-1/TRBV3-2
d_call: TRBD2
cdr3_nt: TGTGCCAGCAGCCAATTTAGCGGGGAGGTAACAGATACGCAGTATTTT
cdr3_aa: CASSQFSGEVTDTQYF

clone_size: NA
j_call: TRBJ2-1
v_call: TRBV4-1
d_call: NA
cdr3_nt: TGCGCCAGCAGCCAAGATAACGACAGGCCTACCTACAATGAGCAGTTCTTC
cdr3_aa: CASSQDNDRPTYNEQFF

clone_size: NA
j_call: TRBJ1-3
v_call: TRBV28
d_call: NA
cdr3_nt: TGTGCCAGCCTGGACGGACTCTCTGGAAACACCATATATTTT
cdr3_aa: CASLDGLSGNTIYF

clone_size: NA
j_call: TRBJ1-5
v_call: TRBV7-2
d_call: NA
cdr3_nt: TGTGCCAGCAGCTTAAGTGAACTTCAGCCCCAGCATTTT
cdr3_aa: CASSLSELQPQHF

clone_size: NA
j_call: TRBJ2-7
v_call: TRBV15
d_call: NA
cdr3_nt: TGTGCCACCAGCAGAGATTATCTGTTTGTCGAGCAGTACTTC
cdr3_aa: CATSRDYLFVEQYF

clone_size: few
j_call: TRBJ2-2
v_call: TRBV7-2
d_call: NA
cdr3_nt: TGTGCCAGCAGCTCAGACAGATACACCGGGGAGCTGTTTTTT
cdr3_aa: CASSSDRYTGELFF

clone_size: NA
j_call: TRBJ1-2
v_call: TRBV30
d_call: NA
cdr3_nt: TGTGCCTGGAGTGTTGGAGAATCCTATGGCTACACCTTC
cdr3_aa: CAWSVGESYGYTF

clone_size: NA
j_call: TRBJ2-5
v_call: TRBV2
d_call: TRBD2
cdr3_nt: TGTGCCAGCAGTGAAGCCCCTAGCGGGGGGACCGAGACCCAGTACTTC
cdr3_aa: CASSEAPSGGTETQYF

clone_size: NA
j_call: TRBJ2-5
v_call: TRBV18
d_call: TRBD1
cdr3_nt: TGTGCCAGCCCGGACAGGGTGGGAGAGACCCAGTACTTC
cdr3_aa: CASPDRVGETQYF

clone_size: NA
j_call: TRBJ1-2
v_call: TRBV27
d_call: NA
cdr3_nt: TGTGCCAGCAGTTGGGCTAAGGCGGGCTATGGCTACACCTTC
cdr3_aa: CASSWAKAGYGYTF

clone_size: NA
j_call: TRBJ2-1
v_call: TRBV11-1
d_call: NA
cdr3_nt: TGTGCCAGCAGCTTACGGTCAGGCCTGACCCAAAATGAGCAGTTCTTC
cdr3_aa: CASSLRSGLTQNEQFF

clone_size: NA
j_call: TRBJ1-3
v_call: TRBV9
d_call: TRBD1
cdr3_nt: TGTGCCAGCAGCGAGGCACAGGGGGCGGGTGGAAACACCATATATTTT
cdr3_aa: CASSEAQGAGGNTIYF

clone_size: once
j_call: TRBJ2-1
v_call: TRBV11-3
d_call: NA
cdr3_nt: TGTGCCAGCAGCATTAACAATGAGCAGTTCTTC
cdr3_aa: CASSINNEQFF

clone_size: few
j_call: TRBJ1-1
v_call: TRBV2
d_call: NA
cdr3_nt: TGTGCCAGCAGTCCTCTTGGCCAATCGAACACTGAAGCTTTCTTT
cdr3_aa: CASSPLGQSNTEAFF

clone_size: NA
j_call: TRBJ1-2
v_call: TRBV18
d_call: TRBD1
cdr3_nt: TGTGCCAGCTCACCAACCACAGGGGGGTATGGCTACACCTTC
cdr3_aa: CASSPTTGGYGYTF

clone_size: NA
j_call: TRBJ1-2
v_call: TRBV5-5
d_call: NA
cdr3_nt: TGTGCCAGCAGCTTGAGTACAGACTATGGCTACACCTTC
cdr3_aa: CASSLSTDYGYTF

clone_size: few
j_call: TRBJ1-5
v_call: TRBV28
d_call: NA
cdr3_nt: TGTGCCAGCAGTTTAGTTGAGCAGCCCCAGCATTTT
cdr3_aa: CASSLVEQPQHF

clone_size: medium-sized
j_call: TRBJ2-3
v_call: TRBV1
d_call: NA
cdr3_nt: TGCACCAGCAGCCTTCCCCCAGGGACTTCTTTCACAGATACGCAGTATTTT
cdr3_aa: CTSSLPPGTSFTDTQYF

clone_size: NA
j_call: TRBJ1-2
v_call: TRBV3-1/TRBV3-2
d_call: TRBD1
cdr3_nt: TGTGCCAGCAGGCTGAGGGACAGGGATGCCTATGGCTACACCTTC
cdr3_aa: CASRLRDRDAYGYTF